The subject of this entry is one T cell receptor (beta chain). No antigen is known for it. These data belong to a study of cytomegalovirus exposure and HLA in healthy donors. It was with 60 Vbeta and 13 Jbeta primers that the PCR ran. Under the authors' procedure: Counted up in a later analysis, unique TCR beta chains came to some 80 million, with around 9.9 million shared. TCRdb's copy holds only in-frame clones and misses some; the assay was immunoSEQ multiplex PCR. That table is the source of V, J and clone size, and D and trimming were worked out from the DNA. This sample's table reports fewer than 200,000 clones. Study-wide points: Judged likely to be a sequencing artifact was a cluster of highly shared sequence variants.

CDR1 and CDR2 (germline): MNHEY, SMNVEV (reference sequence). Trimming removed 4 bases from V and 3 bases from J, with 14 bases in between. This CDR3 comprises 15 residues. The chain joins TRBV27 to TRBJ2-3; D may be TRBD2 (7 bases). Sequencing was done on a sample of PBMCs. This receptor was taken from a man aged 25 to 40 in good health and CMV-seronegative. The chain's CDR3 is CASSWGGQGTDTQYF. DNA of the CDR3: TGTGCCAGCAGTTGGGGGGGGCAAGGGACAGATACGCAGTATTTT.